The rows below give T cell receptor beta chains drawn from one sample of a study of T-cell reconstitution after alpha-beta-depleted transplantation in children. TCRdb re-derived calls from the PCR reads in MiXCR, one entry per CDR3 protein. This table holds 280,000 or so distinct CDR3 sequences, approximately 10% found once. Sequenced here: peripheral blood, sampled 180 days after TCRalphabeta/CD19-depleted stem cell transplant. Receptors originate from a male patient between 2 and 15 years old who had a stem cell transplant for chronic granulomatous disease, so the T cells may come from the graft donor. Both conserved end residues are part of each CDR3. A D gene is named only where the DNA matches it firmly. Rows may omit the clone size; those that give it use once, few, many or a size class.

TRBV7-9	many	TRBJ2-4	.	TGTGCCAGCAGCCCGGTTGGCGGTTCTACCAAAAACATTCAGTACTTC	CASSPVGGSTKNIQYF
TRBV7-2	few	TRBJ1-6	.	TGTGCCAGCAGCTTAACAGCGGGAGGGAATTCACCCCTCCACTTT	CASSLTAGGNSPLHF
TRBV12-3/TRBV12-4	many	TRBJ2-7	.	TGTGCCAGCAGCAATGTGGGTAGTGGTAGGCAGTACTTC	CASSNVGSGRQYF
TRBV9	many	TRBJ2-3	.	TGTGCCAGCAGCCCCCAGGGGCGGGATACGCAGTATTTT	CASSPQGRDTQYF
TRBV7-8	many	TRBJ2-3	TRBD1	TGTGCCAGCAGCTTAGGGAGGGACAGGGCTACAGATACGCAGTATTTT	CASSLGRDRATDTQYF
TRBV9	many	TRBJ2-7	TRBD2	TGTGCCAGCACCCGTGGAGCGGGGGACTACGAGCAGTACTTC	CASTRGAGDYEQYF
TRBV28	many	TRBJ2-7	TRBD2	TGTGCCAGCAGCCAAGGCGAGCGGGAGGGTTTCTCCTACGAGCAGTACTTC	CASSQGEREGFSYEQYF
TRBV7-9	many	TRBJ1-2	TRBD1	TGTGCCAGCAAACCAGGGGGACACCTCTATGGCTACACCTTC	CASKPGGHLYGYTF
TRBV6-1	.	TRBJ2-2	TRBD2	TGTGCCAGCAGAAAACTAGCGGGGGGGTCGATAACCGGGGAGCTGTTTTTT	CASRKLAGGSITGELFF
TRBV4-1	.	TRBJ2-7	.	TGCGCCAGCAGCCAACGGACCGCCACATTCGACGAGCAGTACTTC	CASSQRTATFDEQYF
TRBV5-5	many	TRBJ2-7	.	TGTGCCAGCAGCTTGTTGGTCGAGCAGTACTTC	CASSLLVEQYF
TRBV7-9	few	TRBJ2-2	.	TGTGCCAGCAGCTTAGTCCCAAGTCCCGGGGAGCTGTTTTTT	CASSLVPSPGELFF
TRBV7-8	many	TRBJ2-5	.	TGTGCCAGCAGCTCCGGGCCCCAAGAGACCCAGTACTTC	CASSSGPQETQYF
TRBV7-3	many	TRBJ2-3	TRBD2	TGTGCCAGCAGCTTTGGGACTAGCCTAGATACGCAGTATTTT	CASSFGTSLDTQYF
TRBV20-1	many	TRBJ2-3	TRBD2	TGCAGTGCGTCCAGCGGGGTCGGGGCGGGCACAGATACGCAGTATTTT	CSASSGVGAGTDTQYF
TRBV5-1	many	TRBJ1-2	.	TGCGCCAGCAGCTCCGACAGCGGGATGGGTAGCTATGGCTACACCTTC	CASSSDSGMGSYGYTF
TRBV19	many	TRBJ1-2	.	TGTGCCAGTACCCCCCAACCCGGACGTTATGGCTACACCTTC	CASTPQPGRYGYTF
TRBV28	many	TRBJ1-2	.	TGTGCCAGCAGTTTATTTCGGGGGGTTGACTATGGCTACACCTTC	CASSLFRGVDYGYTF
TRBV7-2	many	TRBJ2-7	.	TGTGCCAGCAGCCCTGGTGCAGGGGCCTCCTACGAGCAGTACTTC	CASSPGAGASYEQYF
TRBV7-6	many	TRBJ2-2	.	TGTGCCAGCAGCGTAGGGACTTTGAACACCGGGGAGCTGTTTTTT	CASSVGTLNTGELFF
TRBV5-1	many	TRBJ2-5	TRBD1	TGCGCCAGCAGCCTTGATGGGACAGGGTCCTTGGAGACCCAGTACTTC	CASSLDGTGSLETQYF
TRBV5-5	many	TRBJ2-5	.	TGTGCCAGCAGCTCTTTCGGCCGAGGCCGCCAAGAGACCCAGTACTTC	CASSSFGRGRQETQYF
TRBV5-1	many	TRBJ2-7	TRBD2	TGCGCCAGCAGCTTAAGCGGGGGTTACCCGGGCGAGCAGTACTTC	CASSLSGGYPGEQYF
TRBV4-3	many	TRBJ2-4	TRBD2	TGCGCCAGCAGCCAAGAGACTAGCGGGGGGGCGGCCCAAAACATTCAGTACTTC	CASSQETSGGAAQNIQYF
TRBV29-1	many	TRBJ2-1	.	TGCAGCGTTGCCAGCGGGTTTGATGAGCAGTTCTTC	CSVASGFDEQFF
TRBV12-3/TRBV12-4	.	TRBJ2-2	TRBD2	TGTGCCAGCAGCCGTCTAGCGGGAGGGACCGGGGAGCTGTTTTTT	CASSRLAGGTGELFF
TRBV9	many	TRBJ1-2	.	TGTGCCAGCAGCGTAGGGAACAGATCCAACTATGGCTACACCTTC	CASSVGNRSNYGYTF
TRBV27	many	TRBJ2-1	.	TGTGCCAGCAGTTTAGCGGGGTTCTACAATGAGCAGTTCTTC	CASSLAGFYNEQFF
TRBV20-1	many	TRBJ2-1	.	TGCAGTGCTAGAAACCGGGCCTTATTGAACAATGAGCAGTTCTTC	CSARNRALLNNEQFF
TRBV5-5	many	TRBJ1-4	.	TGTGCCAGCCTGCCGATCGTGACAGGAAATAATGAAAAACTGTTTTTT	CASLPIVTGNNEKLFF
TRBV9	few	TRBJ2-1	TRBD1	TGTGCCAGCAGCGTAACAGGGGGCTCCTACAATGAGCAGTTCTTC	CASSVTGGSYNEQFF
TRBV27	many	TRBJ2-3	.	TGTGCCAGCAGACAAGGACAGTTTACAGATACGCAGTATTTT	CASRQGQFTDTQYF
TRBV5-1	many	TRBJ2-7	TRBD1	TGCGCCAGCAGTCCGACGGGACAGGGGGCCTACGAGCAGTACTTC	CASSPTGQGAYEQYF
TRBV7-9	many	TRBJ2-5	TRBD2	TGTGCCAGCAGCGACGGGGGACTAGCGGGTTTGGAGACCCAGTACTTC	CASSDGGLAGLETQYF
TRBV27	many	TRBJ2-3	TRBD2	TGTGCCAGCAACTTAGCGGGAATTCACGGAGATACGCAGTATTTT	CASNLAGIHGDTQYF
TRBV20-1	many	TRBJ2-1	.	TGCAGTGCTTTCCCTTACGGCGGCCACCGGGTGAATGAGCAGTTCTTC	CSAFPYGGHRVNEQFF
TRBV6-1	many	TRBJ2-7	.	TGTGCCAGCAGTCCGTACCTCCTCGGGGAGCAGTACTTC	CASSPYLLGEQYF
TRBV28	many	TRBJ2-3	TRBD1	TGTGCCAGCAGAATAAGGACAGGGGTGGGCACAGATACGCAGTATTTT	CASRIRTGVGTDTQYF
TRBV4-1	few	TRBJ1-2	.	TGCGCCAGCAGCCAGACGGGCACTAACTATGGCTACACCTTC	CASSQTGTNYGYTF
TRBV29-1	many	TRBJ2-5	TRBD1	TGCAGCGTTGAACTGGGACAGGGGAGGGAGACCCAGTACTTC	CSVELGQGRETQYF
TRBV6-1	many	TRBJ2-7	TRBD2	TGTGCCAGCAGTAATGGACTAGTTTTCTACGAGCAGTACTTC	CASSNGLVFYEQYF
TRBV5-4	few	TRBJ2-2	.	TGTGCCACCCACATCGCCGGGGAGCTGTTTTTT	CATHIAGELFF
TRBV3-1	many	TRBJ2-7	.	TGTGCCAGCAGCCATTGGGGCCAAACCTACGAGCAGTACTTC	CASSHWGQTYEQYF
TRBV15	.	TRBJ1-5	.	TGTGCCACCAGCAGAGAAGGCAGCAATCAGCCCCAGCATTTT	CATSREGSNQPQHF
TRBV4-3	many	TRBJ2-5	.	TGCGCCAGCAGCCAAGCGGGTAGCCGGGAGACCCAGTACTTC	CASSQAGSRETQYF
TRBV6-2/TRBV6-3	many	TRBJ1-1	.	TGTGCCAGAACTATGAGGGGGAACACTGAAGCTTTCTTT	CARTMRGNTEAFF
TRBV27	many	TRBJ2-7	.	TGTGCCAGCAGTTTTCTAGGGACCGAGCAGTACTTC	CASSFLGTEQYF
TRBV28	many	TRBJ2-5	.	TGTGCCAGCACGCCGGCGGGATGGGGTTTCGGGACCCAGTACTTC	CASTPAGWGFGTQYF
TRBV13	.	TRBJ2-1	TRBD2	TGTGCCAGCAGCTTATTTTATTCGGGGGGGGAGATTAATGAGCAGTTCTTC	CASSLFYSGGEINEQFF